Presented here are 18 T cell receptor beta chains from one specimen sequenced in a study of CD8+ T cells in alopecia areata. RNA extraction and reverse transcription yielded cDNA as sequencing template. The assay was immunoSEQ multiplex PCR, and TCRdb's table has in-frame clones only and misses some. The data hold some 180,000 clones, with roughly 65% observed a single time. The sequencing used CD4+ T cells sorted from blood, collected at week 0. These receptors were taken from a human donor with alopecia areata.

This rearrangement joins TRBV5-1 to TRBJ2-2, with no clear D. Germline V gives CDR1 SGHRS, CDR2 YFSETQ. Deletions cut 0 bases from V and 6 bases from J, with 12 bases between. The CDR3 spans 15 residues. As DNA, the CDR3 is TGCGCCAGCAGCTTGGCCGTAGGGCAGTCCGGGGAGCTGTTTTTT. Translating gives CASSLAVGQSGELFF.

The genes are TRBV5-6 and TRBJ1-2, with TRBD1 identical over 8 bases. This CDR3 has 15 amino acids. Trimming cost V 3 bases and J 3 bases; bases outside gene matches: 7. Germline assignment: CDR1 SGHDT and CDR2 YYEEEE. The CDR3 DNA follows: TGTGCCAGCAGCTCGATGGACAGGGATTACTATGGCTACACCTTC. It codes for CASSSMDRDYYGYTF.

The chain has TRBV4-3 and TRBJ1-4; 7 positions agree with TRBD1. Trimming at V came to 1 base and at J to 6 bases, leaving 5 bases not matched to a gene. This CDR3 has 15 amino acids. The germline V gene has CDR1 LGHNA and CDR2 YSLEER. The CDR3 sequence: CASSQGDSTHEKLFF. The CDR3 bases are TGCGCCAGCAGCCAAGGGGACAGCACTCATGAAAAACTGTTTTTT.

The V gene is TRBV4-3, the J gene TRBJ2-7; 7 bases are shared with TRBD1. V lost 4 bases and J lost 2; bases outside the gene matches: 5. The CDR3 is 14 amino acids. Germline loops: CDR1 LGHNA, CDR2 YSLEER. The CDR3 DNA reads TGCGCCAGCAGCCCGGGACAGCCTCCCTACGAGCAGTACTTC. It is translated as CASSPGQPPYEQYF.

The chain joins TRBV27 to TRBJ1-6, with D perhaps matching TRBD1 (5 bases). The ends were cut back, 5 bases at V and 7 bases at J, with 12 bases in the middle. The germline V gene has CDR1 MNHEY and CDR2 SMNVEV (reference sequence). The CDR3 contains 14 residues. The CDR3 nucleotides are TGTGCCAGCAGTCCGGCGTGGGGGAATTCACCCCTCCACTTT. Translated: CASSPAWGNSPLHF.

The chain combines TRBV29-1 with TRBJ2-1; 8 nucleotides align to TRBD2. The CDR3 has 13 amino acids. From germline, CDR1 is SQVTM and CDR2 ANQGSEA. V shed 7 bases, J shed 3 bases, and the junction held 5 bases outside the gene matches. The CDR3 here is CSAGTRVYNEQFF. The CDR3 DNA sequence: TGCAGCGCCGGGACTAGGGTCTACAATGAGCAGTTCTTC.

The rearrangement joins TRBV6-4 to TRBJ1-5; D perhaps matches TRBD1 (5 bases). This CDR3 has 16 residues. V shed 4 bases and J shed 5 bases, with 18 bases lying between them. The germline gives CDR1 MRHNA, CDR2 SNTAGT. The CDR3 spells CASSVIERDGHQPQHF. In DNA form, the CDR3 reads TGTGCCAGCAGTGTAATCGAACGGGACGGCCATCAGCCCCAGCATTTT.

Only a few counts were recorded for this clone. This chain's CDR3 is CASIPGPGQPQHF. The CDR3 DNA sequence: TGTGCCAGTATCCCGGGCCCGGGCCAGCCCCAGCATTTT. The chain carries TRBV19 and TRBJ1-5; D is unresolved. Trimming shortened V by 7 bases and J by 7 bases, and 14 bases separated the two germline ends. The CDR3 length is 13 residues. Germline CDR1 LNHDA, CDR2 SQIVND (reference sequence).

The chain is built from TRBV5-4 and TRBJ2-7; D call uncertain. The CDR3 spans 11 residues. Germline assignment: CDR1 SGHNT and CDR2 YYREEE (reference sequence). Trimming left V 2 bases short and J 3 bases short, with 3 bases between. The CDR3 bases are TGTGCCAGCAGCTTTGGCTACGAGCAGTACTTC. This sequence encodes CASSFGYEQYF. Looking up the rest from reference TRBV5-4 and TRBJ2-7 gives the full variable domain: ETGVTQSPTHLIKTRGQQVTLRCSSQSGHNTVSWYQQALGQGPQFIFQYYREEENGRGNFPPRFSGLQFPNYSSELNVNALELDDSALYLCASSFGYEQYFGPGTRLTVT.

V usage is TRBV20-1 and J usage is TRBJ2-5; D unclear. The CDR3 loop spans 11 amino acids. V lost 4 bases to trimming and J lost 5 bases, with 8 bases between them. The germline V gene has CDR1 DFQATT and CDR2 SNEGSKA (reference sequence). The CDR3 reads CSAKGGETQYF. As DNA, the CDR3 is TGCAGTGCTAAGGGTGGCGAGACCCAGTACTTC.

This clone has more than one count but fewer than ten. In the same sample, other DNA sequences code for this CDR3. The rearrangement uses TRBV5-1 and TRBJ1-2, with D hard to call. Germline CDR1 reads SGHRS; CDR2 reads YFSETQ. The CDR3 sequence is 14 residues long. Trimming took off 2 bases at V and 2 bases at J, with 10 bases between the two ends. CDR3 in amino acids: CASSLGLGNYGYTF. CDR3 DNA: TGCGCCAGCAGCTTAGGTCTAGGGAACTATGGCTACACCTTC. The full variable domain, with the rest looked up from reference TRBV5-1 and TRBJ1-2, is KAGVTQTPRYLIKTRGQQVTLSCSPISGHRSVSWYQQTPGQGLQFLFEYFSETQRNKGNFPGRFSGRQFSNSRSEMNVSTLELGDSALYLCASSLGLGNYGYTFGSGTRLTVV.

As for this clone: The same CDR3 is also encoded by other DNA sequences in this sample. The gene calls are TRBV30 and TRBJ2-7; TRBD1 might be the D (6 bases). From germline, CDR1 is GTSNPN and CDR2 SVGIG (reference sequence). V dropped 4 bases and J dropped 2 bases, with 9 bases sitting between them. The CDR3 runs 12 residues. CDR3: CAWKQGTYEQYF. CDR3 DNA: TGTGCCTGGAAGCAGGGGACCTACGAGCAGTACTTC.

To note about this clone: The same CDR3 can be traced to other DNA sequences in this sample. V is TRBV30 and J is TRBJ1-1; 7 nucleotides line up with TRBD1. The CDR3 covers 12 residues. In germline, CDR1 is GTSNPN, CDR2 SVGIG (reference sequence). V lost 3 bases and J lost 4; bases outside the gene matches: 2. CDR3 sequence reads: CAWSQGGTEAFF. The CDR3 nucleotides are TGTGCCTGGAGCCAGGGGGGCACTGAAGCTTTCTTT.

The CDR3 DNA reads TGTGCCAGCAGTTTCCCCGACGCCTCTGGGGCCAACGTCCTGACTTTC. It is translated as CASSFPDASGANVLTF. The chain is built from TRBV27 and TRBJ2-6; D not resolved. Per germline, CDR1 MNHEY and CDR2 SMNVEV (reference sequence). The length of the CDR3 is 16 residues. Trimming stripped 3 bases from V and 0 bases from J, with 9 bases between.

The chain recombines TRBV4-3 with TRBJ1-1; TRBD1 might be the D (5 bases). V lost 0 bases, J lost 4 bases, and 12 bases lay in between. This CDR3 is built from 15 residues. CDR1 LGHNA and CDR2 YSLEER come from the germline V gene. CDR3 loop: CASSQDGGSATEAFF. The DNA for the CDR3 is TGCGCCAGCAGCCAAGATGGGGGATCGGCCACTGAAGCTTTCTTT.

The chain joins TRBV29-1 to TRBJ1-4; 7 nucleotides agree with TRBD1. The CDR3 consists of 14 residues. Trimming cost V 6 bases and J 4 bases; bases outside gene matches: 8. The V gene's germline CDR1 is SQVTM and CDR2 ANQGSEA. CDR3 DNA: TGCAGCGTCGCGGCGACAGGGTTTAATGAAAAACTGTTTTTT. It encodes CSVAATGFNEKLFF.

The genes are TRBV5-6 and TRBJ1-1; D is uncertain. Trimming cost V 0 bases and J 6 bases, with 12 bases left between them. This CDR3 region has 14 residues. Per germline, CDR1 SGHDT and CDR2 YYEEEE. The CDR3 nucleotides read TGTGCCAGCAGCTTGGTAGGGTTCGTCGCTGAAGCTTTCTTT. It yields the protein CASSLVGFVAEAFF.

In its sample, this clone is medium-sized. The V and J genes are TRBV7-9 and TRBJ1-4; 10 nucleotides match TRBD1. This CDR3 contains 13 residues. Germline V CDR1 and CDR2: SEHNR, FQNEAQ (reference sequence). V lost 7 bases to trimming and J lost 6 bases; unmatched junction nucleotides: 2. This CDR3 is CASTDRGDEKLFF. For the CDR3, the DNA is TGTGCCAGCACGGACAGGGGGGATGAAAAACTGTTTTTT.